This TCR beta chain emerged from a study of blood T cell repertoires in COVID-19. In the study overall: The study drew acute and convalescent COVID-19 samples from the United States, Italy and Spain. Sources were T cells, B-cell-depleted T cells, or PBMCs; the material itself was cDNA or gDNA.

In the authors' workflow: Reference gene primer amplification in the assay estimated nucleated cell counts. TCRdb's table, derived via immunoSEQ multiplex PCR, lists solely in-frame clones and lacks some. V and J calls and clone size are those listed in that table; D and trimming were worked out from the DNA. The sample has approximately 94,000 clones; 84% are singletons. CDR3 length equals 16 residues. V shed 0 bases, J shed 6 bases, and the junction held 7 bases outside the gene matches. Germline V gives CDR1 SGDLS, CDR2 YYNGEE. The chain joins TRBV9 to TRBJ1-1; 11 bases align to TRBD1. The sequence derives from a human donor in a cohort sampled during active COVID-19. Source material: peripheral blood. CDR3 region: CASSVDGTGGLAEAFF. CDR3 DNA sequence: TGTGCCAGCAGCGTAGACGGGACAGGGGGATTAGCTGAAGCTTTCTTT.